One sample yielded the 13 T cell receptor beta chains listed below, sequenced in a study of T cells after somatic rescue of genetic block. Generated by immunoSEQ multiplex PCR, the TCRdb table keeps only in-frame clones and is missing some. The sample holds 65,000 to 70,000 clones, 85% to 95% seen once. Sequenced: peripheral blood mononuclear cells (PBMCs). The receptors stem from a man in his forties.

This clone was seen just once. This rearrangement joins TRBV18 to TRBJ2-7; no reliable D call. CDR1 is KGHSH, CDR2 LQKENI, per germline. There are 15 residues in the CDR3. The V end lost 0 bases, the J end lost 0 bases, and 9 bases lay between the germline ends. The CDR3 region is CASSPPGRVSYEQYF. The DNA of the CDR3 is TGTGCCAGCTCACCACCGGGCCGGGTCTCCTACGAGCAGTACTTC.

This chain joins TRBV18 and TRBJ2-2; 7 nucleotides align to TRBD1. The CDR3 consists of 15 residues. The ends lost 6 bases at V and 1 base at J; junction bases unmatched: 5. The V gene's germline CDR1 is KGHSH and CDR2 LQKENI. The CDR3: CASSGRQGNTGELFF. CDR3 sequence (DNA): TGTGCCAGCTCCGGCAGACAGGGGAACACCGGGGAGCTGTTTTTT.

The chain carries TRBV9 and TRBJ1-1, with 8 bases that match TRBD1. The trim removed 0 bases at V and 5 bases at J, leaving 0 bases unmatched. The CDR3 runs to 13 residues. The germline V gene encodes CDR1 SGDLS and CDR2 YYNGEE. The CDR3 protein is CASSVDRGTEAFF. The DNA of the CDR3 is TGTGCCAGCAGCGTAGACAGGGGGACTGAAGCTTTCTTT.

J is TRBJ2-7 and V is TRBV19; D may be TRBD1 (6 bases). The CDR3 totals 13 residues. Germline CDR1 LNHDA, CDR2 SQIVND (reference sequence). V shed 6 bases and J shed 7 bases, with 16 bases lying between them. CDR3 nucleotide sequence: TGTGCCAGTAGCTCCGGGACCACAGGGGAGCAGTACTTC. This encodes CASSSGTTGEQYF.

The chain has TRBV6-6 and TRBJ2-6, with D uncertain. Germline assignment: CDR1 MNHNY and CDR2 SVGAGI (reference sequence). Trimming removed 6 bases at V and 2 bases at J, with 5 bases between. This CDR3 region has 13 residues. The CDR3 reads CASRSAGANVLTF. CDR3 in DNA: TGTGCCAGCAGATCCGCTGGGGCCAACGTCCTGACTTTC.

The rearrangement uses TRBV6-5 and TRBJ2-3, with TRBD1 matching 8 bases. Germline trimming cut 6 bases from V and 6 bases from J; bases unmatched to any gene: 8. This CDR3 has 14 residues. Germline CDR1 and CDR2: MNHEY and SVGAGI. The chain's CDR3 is CASRYRGSGDTQYF. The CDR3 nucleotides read TGTGCCAGCAGATACAGGGGGTCGGGGGATACGCAGTATTTT.

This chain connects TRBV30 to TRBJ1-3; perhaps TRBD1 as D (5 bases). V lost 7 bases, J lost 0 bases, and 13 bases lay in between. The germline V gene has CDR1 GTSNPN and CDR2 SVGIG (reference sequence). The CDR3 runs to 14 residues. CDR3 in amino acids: CASGHPLSGNTIYF. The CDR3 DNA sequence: TGTGCCTCAGGACACCCTCTCTCTGGAAACACCATATATTTT.

CDR3 loop: CACRDGPGDTEAFF. The CDR3 region has the DNA TGTGCCTGCCGGGATGGGCCTGGGGACACTGAAGCTTTCTTT. The rearrangement links TRBV19 to TRBJ1-1; D unclear. The V end was cut by 11 bases, the J end by 3 bases, with 19 bases between. The CDR3 totals 14 residues. Germline V gene sequence: CDR1 LNHDA, CDR2 SQIVND (reference sequence).

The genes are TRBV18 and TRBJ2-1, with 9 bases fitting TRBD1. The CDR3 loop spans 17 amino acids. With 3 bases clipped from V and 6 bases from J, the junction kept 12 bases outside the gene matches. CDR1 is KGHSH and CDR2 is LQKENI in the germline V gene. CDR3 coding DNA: TGTGCCAGCTCACCGGGGGCCCCCGGGACAGGGTCCAATGAGCAGTTCTTC. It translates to CASSPGAPGTGSNEQFF.

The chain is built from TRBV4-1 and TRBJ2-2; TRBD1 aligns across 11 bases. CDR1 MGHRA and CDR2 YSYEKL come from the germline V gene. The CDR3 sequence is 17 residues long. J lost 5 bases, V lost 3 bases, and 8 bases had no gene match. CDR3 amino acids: CASSHNSGTGGTGELFF. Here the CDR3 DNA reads TGCGCCAGCAGCCACAACTCCGGGACAGGGGGTACCGGGGAGCTGTTTTTT.

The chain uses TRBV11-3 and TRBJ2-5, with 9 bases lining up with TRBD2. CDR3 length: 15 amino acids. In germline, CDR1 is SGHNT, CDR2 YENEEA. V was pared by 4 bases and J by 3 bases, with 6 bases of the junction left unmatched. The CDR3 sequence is CASSYGLAGKETQYF. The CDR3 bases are TGTGCCAGCAGCTACGGGCTAGCGGGAAAAGAGACCCAGTACTTC. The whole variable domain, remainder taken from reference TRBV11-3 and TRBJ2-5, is EAGVVQSPRYKIIEKKQPVAFWCNPISGHNTLYWYLQNLGQGPELLIRYENEEAVDDSQLPKDRFSAERLKGVDSTLKIQPAELGDSAVYLCASSYGLAGKETQYFGPGTRLLVL.

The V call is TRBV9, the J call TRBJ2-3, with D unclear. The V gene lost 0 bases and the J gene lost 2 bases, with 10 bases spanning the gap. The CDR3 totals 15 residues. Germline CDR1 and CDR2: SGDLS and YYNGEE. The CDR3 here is CASSVAKGYTDTQYF. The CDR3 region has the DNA TGTGCCAGCAGCGTAGCCAAGGGATACACAGATACGCAGTATTTT.

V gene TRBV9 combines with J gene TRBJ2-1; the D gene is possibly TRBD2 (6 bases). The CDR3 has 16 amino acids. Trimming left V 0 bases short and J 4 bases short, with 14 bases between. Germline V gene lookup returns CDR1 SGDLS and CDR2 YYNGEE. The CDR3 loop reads CASSVGIAGGYNEQFF. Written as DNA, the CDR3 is TGTGCCAGCAGCGTAGGGATAGCAGGAGGGTACAATGAGCAGTTCTTC. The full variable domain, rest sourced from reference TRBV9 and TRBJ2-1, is DSGVTQTPKHLITATGQRVTLRCSPRSGDLSVYWYQQSLDQGLQFLIQYYNGEERAKGNILERFSAQQFPDLHSELNLSSLELGDSALYFCASSVGIAGGYNEQFFGPGTRLTVL.